This T cell receptor beta chain was captured in a study of identical twins. TCRdb processed the 5' RACE reads anew with MiXCR; each CDR3 protein has one entry. The data show nearly 200,000 distinct CDR3 sequences, approximately 15% seen once. Healthy Caucasians were all of the donors. This clonotype was counted between two and nine times. The germline V gene has CDR1 LGHNA and CDR2 YSLEER. The V gene end was trimmed by 0 bases and the J gene end by 2 bases; junction bases not matched to a gene: 4. This CDR3 region has 17 residues. Another study also made use of these data, one on T cells expressing NK-cell markers. That study adds: According to the study, TCR beta repertoires originated from sorted CD3+CD56+NKG2C+, CD3+CD56+NKG2C- and CD3+CD56-NKG2C+ T cells. Dominant NKG2C+ clonotypes accounted for about 1.0-8% of CD8+ T cells in about 6 donors.

The sample consisted of CD8+ T cells sorted from blood. The receptor was derived from a woman aged 18-30 years in good health. This chain uses TRBV4-3 with TRBJ2-4; 10 nucleotides align to TRBD1. The CDR3 DNA sequence: TGCGCCAGCAGCCAAGAGTGGGGACAGGGGCCCAAAAACATTCAGTACTTC. Translation gives CASSQEWGQGPKNIQYF.